This entry lists 16 T cell receptor beta chains sequenced from one sample in a study of blood T cell repertoires in COVID-19. Produced via immunoSEQ multiplex PCR; TCRdb's table is partial and in-frame only. The table records hundreds of thousands of clones, about 88% of them present only once. The source material was peripheral blood. These receptors came from a woman aged 55-70 years with COVID-19, enrolled during active disease.

V and J are TRBV20-1 and TRBJ2-3, with a weak D call TRBD1 (5 bases). Germline V gene data show CDR1 as DFQATT and CDR2 as SNEGSKA (reference sequence). CDR3 length equals 14 residues. V was cut by 3 bases and J by 2 bases, with 12 bases left in between. CDR3 nucleotides: TGCAGTGCTAGTAGTCAGGGCTCCACAGATACGCAGTATTTT. It codes for CSASSQGSTDTQYF.

CDR3 residues: CASSKTGGSYNEQFF. The CDR3 bases are TGTGCCAGCAGCAAGACGGGGGGCTCCTACAATGAGCAGTTCTTC. The gene calls are TRBV11-2 and TRBJ2-1; TRBD2 matches at 7 bases. V lost 5 bases to trimming and J lost 0 bases; unmatched junction nucleotides: 4. CDR3 length: 15 amino acids. CDR1 SGHAT and CDR2 FQNNGV come from the germline V gene.

This chain joins TRBV7-8 and TRBJ2-7; 8 bases agree with TRBD1. This CDR3 is built from 15 residues. Germline CDR1 and CDR2: SGHVS and FQNEAQ. Losses at the gene ends were 5 bases for V and 2 bases for J; bases not matched to a gene: 8. The CDR3: CASSPLDRVPYEQYF. The DNA for the CDR3 is TGTGCCAGCAGCCCCCTGGACAGGGTGCCCTACGAGCAGTACTTC.

The sample holds a few counts of this clone. The V gene is TRBV9, the J gene TRBJ2-5, with TRBD1 matching over 8 bases. This CDR3 contains 13 residues. Germline V gives CDR1 SGDLS, CDR2 YYNGEE. V lost 6 bases, J lost 4 bases, and 5 bases stayed unmatched. The CDR3: CASNIGTGETQYF. The CDR3 DNA is TGTGCCAGCAACATCGGGACAGGAGAGACCCAGTACTTC.

The chain uses TRBV3-1 (or the pseudogene TRBV3-2) and TRBJ1-4; D call uncertain. The CDR3 consists of 16 residues. V lost 4 bases and J lost 5, with 17 bases in between. Germline-derived CDR1 and CDR2 are LGHDT and YNNKEL (reference sequence). The CDR3 is CASSLTSTGPNEKLFF. In DNA, the CDR3 is TGTGCCAGCAGCCTTACTTCGACGGGTCCCAATGAAAAACTGTTTTTT.

The chain links TRBV11-3 to TRBJ2-5; no reliable D call. V lost 4 bases, J lost 3 bases, and 6 bases lay in between. CDR1 is SGHNT, CDR2 YENEEA, per germline. This CDR3 is 12 amino acids long. DNA of the CDR3: TGTGCCAGCAGCTCGCCGGAAGAGACCCAGTACTTC. This sequence encodes CASSSPEETQYF.

This sequence joins TRBV19 and TRBJ1-1, with 9 bases matching TRBD1. The CDR3 is 13 residues long. V trimming: 7 bases; J trimming: 8 bases; junction bases outside the gene matches: 8. CDR1 is LNHDA and CDR2 is SQIVND in the germline V gene (reference sequence). The CDR3 DNA sequence: TGTGCCAGTAATGGACAGGGGTATCCCGAAGCTTTCTTT. Translating it yields CASNGQGYPEAFF.

The chain's CDR3 is CASSGATGEKLFF. The CDR3 coding sequence is TGTGCCAGCAGCGGGGCGACAGGGGAAAAACTGTTTTTT. The chain couples TRBV5-5 to TRBJ1-4; 7 nucleotides match TRBD1. Germline lookup yields CDR1 SGHKS and CDR2 YYEKEE (reference sequence). This CDR3 region has 13 residues. Trimming took 4 bases from V and 8 from J; bases not matched to a gene: 5.

This clone came up once. The chain uses TRBV5-6 and TRBJ1-2; D is perhaps TRBD1 (5 bases). The CDR3 is 14 amino acids. The germline gives CDR1 SGHDT, CDR2 YYEEEE. The V end was cut by 3 bases, the J end by 4 bases, with 13 bases between. The CDR3, as DNA: TGTGCCAGCAGCTCTGACAGAGAAGGCTATGGCTACACCTTC. Its translation is CASSSDREGYGYTF.

CDR3 sequence: CASSFGPAWRGTNEKLFF. CDR3 sequence (DNA): TGTGCCAGCAGCTTTGGTCCCGCCTGGAGGGGAACTAATGAAAAACTGTTTTTT. V gene TRBV7-9 combines with J gene TRBJ1-4; maybe TRBD1 (5 bases). The germline V gene has CDR1 SEHNR and CDR2 FQNEAQ (reference sequence). The ends were cut back, 3 bases at V and 1 base at J, with 18 bases in the middle. The CDR3 has 18 residues.

The CDR3 region is CASSYSLNSPLHF. DNA of the CDR3: TGTGCCAGCAGTTACTCACTAAATTCACCCCTCCACTTT. The V and J genes are TRBV6-5 and TRBJ1-6, with D unresolved. With 0 bases removed from V and 7 bases from J, the gap between germline ends came to 4 bases. There are 13 residues in the CDR3. From germline, CDR1 is MNHEY and CDR2 SVGAGI.

This clone showed up just once. This rearrangement joins TRBV6-6 to TRBJ1-2, with TRBD1 matching 9 bases. With 7 bases clipped from V and 2 bases from J, the junction kept 5 bases outside the gene matches. Germline V gene sequence: CDR1 MNHNY, CDR2 SVGAGI (reference sequence). The CDR3 loop spans 14 amino acids. CDR3 loop: CASTSQGANYGYTF. The CDR3 DNA follows: TGTGCCAGCACTTCACAGGGGGCAAACTATGGCTACACCTTC.

The chain couples TRBV6-4 to TRBJ2-1; 11 bases agree with TRBD2. The ends lost 6 bases at V and 5 bases at J; junction bases unmatched: 6. The CDR3 is made up of 15 amino acids. Germline V gene data show CDR1 as MRHNA and CDR2 as SNTAGT. DNA for the CDR3: TGTGCCAGCAGCCTTAGCGGGGGGGCCAACAATGAGCAGTTCTTC. It codes for CASSLSGGANNEQFF.

This clone has only one observation. The gene calls are TRBV6-5 and TRBJ1-3; D gene uncertain. Germline CDR1 MNHEY, CDR2 SVGAGI. V was cut by 0 bases and J by 4 bases, with 10 bases left in between. This CDR3 comprises 15 residues. The CDR3 is CASSYSSSPGNTIYF. The CDR3, as DNA: TGTGCCAGCAGTTACTCGAGTAGCCCCGGAAACACCATATATTTT.

The chain uses TRBV13 and TRBJ2-3; 11 bases are shared with TRBD1. V lost 4 bases to trimming and J lost 6 bases; unmatched junction nucleotides: 3. The CDR3 runs to 14 residues. The germline CDR1 and CDR2 sequences are PRHDT and FYEKMQ (reference sequence). The CDR3 loop reads CASSSGQGGDTQYF. The CDR3 DNA reads as TGTGCCAGCAGCTCGGGACAGGGGGGTGATACGCAGTATTTT. Based on the CDR3 plus reference TRBV13 and TRBJ2-3, the full variable domain is AAGVIQSPRHLIKEKRETATLKCYPIPRHDTVYWYQQGPGQDPQFLISFYEKMQSDKGSIPDRFSAQQFSDYHSELNMSSLELGDSALYFCASSSGQGGDTQYFGPGTRLTVL.

In its sample, this clone was seen a few times. The chain is built from TRBV6-1 and TRBJ2-6; TRBD1 agrees at 8 bases. Germline loops: CDR1 MNHNS, CDR2 SASEGT. With V trimmed by 1 base and J by 5 bases, 1 base remained unmatched. CDR3 length: 15 residues. The CDR3 protein is CASSEGTGRANVLTF. CDR3 sequence (DNA): TGTGCCAGCAGTGAAGGGACAGGGCGGGCCAACGTCCTGACTTTC.